A selection of T cell receptor beta chains follows, all from one sample in a study of OX40 agonist ivuxolimab in advanced cancers. Here immunoSEQ multiplex PCR was the method, and the copy in TCRdb shows in-frame clones only, minus some. This table has 20,000 to 25,000 clones, about 80% appearing once. The sample was CD4+ or CD8+ T cells sorted from blood, taken in a trial of the OX40 agonist ivuxolimab. These receptors were obtained from an adult with an advanced solid tumor such as melanoma, head and neck, liver or kidney cancer. Each CDR3 is given with its conserved first and last residue. Fields, in order: CDR3 protein, CDR3 DNA, J gene, D gene, clone size, V gene. A D gene is named only where the DNA matches it firmly. Rows may omit the clone size; those that give it use once, few, many or a size class.

CDR3 protein: CASSQDWPSAGEKLFF
CDR3 DNA: TGCGCCAGCAGCCAAGATTGGCCCTCCGCAGGTGAAAAACTGTTTTTT
J gene: TRBJ1-4
D gene: NA
clone size: NA
V gene: TRBV4-1

CDR3 protein: CASSLDGGAVLDGYTF
CDR3 DNA: TGTGCCAGCAGCTTAGACGGCGGGGCGGTTTTGGATGGCTACACCTTC
J gene: TRBJ1-2
D gene: NA
clone size: NA
V gene: TRBV7-9

CDR3 protein: CASSQGEQGNQETQYF
CDR3 DNA: TGTGCCAGCAGCCAAGGAGAACAGGGGAACCAAGAGACCCAGTACTTC
J gene: TRBJ2-5
D gene: TRBD1
clone size: NA
V gene: TRBV4-2

CDR3 protein: CASSLGTSYTGELFF
CDR3 DNA: TGTGCCAGCAGCCTAGGCACTTCTTACACCGGGGAGCTGTTTTTT
J gene: TRBJ2-2
D gene: NA
clone size: large
V gene: TRBV7-8

CDR3 protein: CASSEGDPARAFF
CDR3 DNA: TGTGCCAGCAGCGAAGGAGATCCCGCTCGAGCTTTCTTT
J gene: TRBJ1-1
D gene: NA
clone size: NA
V gene: TRBV11-3

CDR3 protein: CASSNTGKPGYTF
CDR3 DNA: TGTGCCAGCTCAAATACAGGGAAGCCTGGCTACACCTTC
J gene: TRBJ1-2
D gene: NA
clone size: NA
V gene: TRBV6-1

CDR3 protein: CASSPSSYEQYF
CDR3 DNA: TGTGCCAGCAGCCCCTCCTCCTACGAGCAGTACTTC
J gene: TRBJ2-7
D gene: NA
clone size: NA
V gene: TRBV4-2

CDR3 protein: CASSLGTSGSYEQYF
CDR3 DNA: TGTGCCAGCAGCTTAGGGACTAGCGGGTCCTACGAGCAGTACTTC
J gene: TRBJ2-7
D gene: TRBD2
clone size: NA
V gene: TRBV13

CDR3 protein: CASSIKEGTQSSYEQYF
CDR3 DNA: TGTGCCAGTAGTATAAAGGAGGGGACGCAGAGCTCCTACGAGCAGTACTTC
J gene: TRBJ2-7
D gene: NA
clone size: NA
V gene: TRBV19

CDR3 protein: CASSFSRDPGELFF
CDR3 DNA: TGTGCCAGCAGTTTTAGTCGGGACCCCGGGGAGCTGTTTTTT
J gene: TRBJ2-2
D gene: NA
clone size: NA
V gene: TRBV6-5

CDR3 protein: CASSLGGTQYF
CDR3 DNA: TGTGCCAGCAGTCTCGGCGGGACCCAGTACTTC
J gene: TRBJ2-5
D gene: NA
clone size: medium-sized
V gene: TRBV28

CDR3 protein: CASRNWGSDTEAFF
CDR3 DNA: TGCGCCAGCAGAAACTGGGGCTCGGACACTGAAGCTTTCTTT
J gene: TRBJ1-1
D gene: NA
clone size: NA
V gene: TRBV5-1

CDR3 protein: CASSFLSRGQASSNYGYTF
CDR3 DNA: TGTGCCAGCAGTTTTCTCTCCCGGGGGCAGGCCTCCTCTAACTATGGCTACACCTTC
J gene: TRBJ1-2
D gene: NA
clone size: NA
V gene: TRBV28

CDR3 protein: CASTATVPDEQFF
CDR3 DNA: TGTGCCAGCACCGCCACGGTTCCCGATGAGCAGTTCTTC
J gene: TRBJ2-1
D gene: NA
clone size: NA
V gene: TRBV6-1

CDR3 protein: CASEVGVGEKLFF
CDR3 DNA: TGTGCCAGTGAAGTTGGGGTGGGGGAAAAACTGTTTTTT
J gene: TRBJ1-4
D gene: NA
clone size: NA
V gene: TRBV2

CDR3 protein: CASSLSQRIEQFF
CDR3 DNA: TGTGCCAGCAGTTTATCCCAGCGGATTGAGCAGTTCTTC
J gene: TRBJ2-1
D gene: NA
clone size: NA
V gene: TRBV27

CDR3 protein: CSVDSGLNTEAFF
CDR3 DNA: TGCAGCGTTGATTCGGGACTGAACACTGAAGCTTTCTTT
J gene: TRBJ1-1
D gene: NA
clone size: NA
V gene: TRBV29-1

CDR3 protein: CASSHPVGHSGNTIYF
CDR3 DNA: TGTGCCAGCAGCCACCCCGTTGGACACTCTGGAAACACCATATATTTT
J gene: TRBJ1-3
D gene: NA
clone size: NA
V gene: TRBV7-8

CDR3 protein: CASSLGLNPPQYF
CDR3 DNA: TGTGCCAGCAGCTTGGGACTAAACCCCCCGCAGTATTTT
J gene: TRBJ2-3
D gene: NA
clone size: NA
V gene: TRBV5-6

CDR3 protein: CASRGGYNEQFF
CDR3 DNA: TGTGCCAGCCGCGGAGGATACAATGAGCAGTTCTTC
J gene: TRBJ2-1
D gene: NA
clone size: once
V gene: TRBV27

CDR3 protein: CASSDSGTRLNEKLFF
CDR3 DNA: TGTGCCAGCAGTGACTCTGGGACAAGGCTTAATGAAAAACTGTTTTTT
J gene: TRBJ1-4
D gene: NA
clone size: NA
V gene: TRBV28

CDR3 protein: CASSQYGDNTEAFF
CDR3 DNA: TGTGCCAGCAGCCAGTACGGGGACAACACTGAAGCTTTCTTT
J gene: TRBJ1-1
D gene: NA
clone size: once
V gene: TRBV4-2

CDR3 protein: CASSLSGIETQYF
CDR3 DNA: TGTGCCAGCAGTCTTAGCGGGATCGAGACCCAGTACTTC
J gene: TRBJ2-5
D gene: TRBD2
clone size: NA
V gene: TRBV28